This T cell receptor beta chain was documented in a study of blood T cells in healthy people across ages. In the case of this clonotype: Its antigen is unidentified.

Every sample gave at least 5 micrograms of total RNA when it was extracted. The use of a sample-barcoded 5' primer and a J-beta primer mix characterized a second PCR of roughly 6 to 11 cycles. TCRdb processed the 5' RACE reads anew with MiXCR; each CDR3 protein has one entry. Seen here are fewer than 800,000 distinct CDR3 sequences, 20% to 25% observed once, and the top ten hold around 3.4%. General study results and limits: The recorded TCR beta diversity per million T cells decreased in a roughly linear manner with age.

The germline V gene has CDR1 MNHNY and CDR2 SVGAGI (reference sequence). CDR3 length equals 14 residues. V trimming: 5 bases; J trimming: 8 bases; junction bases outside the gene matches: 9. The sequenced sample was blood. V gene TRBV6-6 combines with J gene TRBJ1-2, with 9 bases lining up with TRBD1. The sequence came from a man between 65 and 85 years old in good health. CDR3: CASSQKQGAPGYTF. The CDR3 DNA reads TGTGCCAGCAGTCAGAAACAGGGGGCGCCCGGCTACACCTTC.